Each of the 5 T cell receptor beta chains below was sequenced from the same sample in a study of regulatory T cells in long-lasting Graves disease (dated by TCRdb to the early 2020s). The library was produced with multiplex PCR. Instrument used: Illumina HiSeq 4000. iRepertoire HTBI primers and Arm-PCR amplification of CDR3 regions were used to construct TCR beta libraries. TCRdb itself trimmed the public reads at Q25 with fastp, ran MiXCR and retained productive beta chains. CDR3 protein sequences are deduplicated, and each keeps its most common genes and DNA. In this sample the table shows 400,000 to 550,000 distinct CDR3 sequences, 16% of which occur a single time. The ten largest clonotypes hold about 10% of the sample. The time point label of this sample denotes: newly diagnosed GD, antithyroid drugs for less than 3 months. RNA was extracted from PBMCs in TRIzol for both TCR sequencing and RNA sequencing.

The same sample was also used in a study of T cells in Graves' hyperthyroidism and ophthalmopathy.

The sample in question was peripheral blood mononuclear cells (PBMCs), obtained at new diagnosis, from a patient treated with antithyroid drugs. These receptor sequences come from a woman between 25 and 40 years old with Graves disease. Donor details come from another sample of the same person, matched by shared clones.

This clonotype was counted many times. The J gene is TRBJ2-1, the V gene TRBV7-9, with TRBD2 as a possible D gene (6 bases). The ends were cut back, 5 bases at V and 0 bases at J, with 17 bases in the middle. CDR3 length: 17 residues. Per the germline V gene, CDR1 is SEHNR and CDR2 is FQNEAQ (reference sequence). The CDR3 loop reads CASSPKSGLSSYNEQFF. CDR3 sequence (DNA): TGTGCCAGCAGCCCCAAAAGCGGGCTGAGCTCCTACAATGAGCAGTTCTTC. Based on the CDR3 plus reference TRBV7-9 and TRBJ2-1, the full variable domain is DTGVSQNPRHKITKRGQNVTFRCDPISEHNRLYWYRQTLGQGPEFLTYFQNEAQLEKSRLLSDRFSAERPKGSFSTLEIQRTEQGDSAMYLCASSPKSGLSSYNEQFFGPGTRLTVL.

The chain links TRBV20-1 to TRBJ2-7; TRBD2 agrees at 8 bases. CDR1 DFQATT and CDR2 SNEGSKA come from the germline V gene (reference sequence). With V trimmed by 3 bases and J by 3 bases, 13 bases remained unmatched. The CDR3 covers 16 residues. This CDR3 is CSASGLFGRDVYEQYF. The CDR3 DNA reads TGCAGTGCTAGTGGGCTTTTCGGGAGGGACGTCTACGAGCAGTACTTC.

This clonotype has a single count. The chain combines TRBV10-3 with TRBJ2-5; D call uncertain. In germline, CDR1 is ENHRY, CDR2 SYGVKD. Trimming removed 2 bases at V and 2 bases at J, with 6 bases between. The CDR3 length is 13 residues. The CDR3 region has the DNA TGTGCCATCAGTGAGCCGGCTCAAGAGACCCAGTACTTC. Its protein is CAISEPAQETQYF.

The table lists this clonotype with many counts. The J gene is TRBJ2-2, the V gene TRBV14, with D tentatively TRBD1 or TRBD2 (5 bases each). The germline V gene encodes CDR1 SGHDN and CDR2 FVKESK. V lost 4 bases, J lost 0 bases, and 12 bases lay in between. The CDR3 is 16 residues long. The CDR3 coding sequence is TGTGCCAGCAGCCCTTTCCAGGGACCGAACACCGGGGAGCTGTTTTTT. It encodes CASSPFQGPNTGELFF.

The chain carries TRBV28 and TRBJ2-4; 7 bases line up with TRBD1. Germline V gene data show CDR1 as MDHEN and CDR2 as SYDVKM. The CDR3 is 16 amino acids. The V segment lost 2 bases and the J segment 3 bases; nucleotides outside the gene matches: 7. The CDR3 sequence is CASSLPRGFGKNIQYF. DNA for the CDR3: TGTGCCAGCAGTTTACCCAGGGGGTTCGGCAAAAACATTCAGTACTTC. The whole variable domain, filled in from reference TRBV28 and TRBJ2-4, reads DVKVTQSSRYLVKRTGEKVFLECVQDMDHENMFWYRQDPGLGLRLIYFSYDVKMKEKGDIPEGYSVSREKKERFSLILESASTNQTSMYLCASSLPRGFGKNIQYFGAGTRLSVL.